This record covers a single T cell receptor (beta chain). This clonotype was picked up a small number of times. Its antigen is still unknown. Per-base quality was not reported, and no clone a single base away is much larger than it. The data derive from a study of T-cell memory formation after mild COVID-19 (dated by TCRdb to the early 2020s). As for the study more broadly: Most TCR sequence clusters were specific to one of the two donors. Two young, previously healthy adult volunteers made up the cohort, one male and one female. T-cell clones expanding and contracting after mild COVID-19 in a couple of donors were tracked by longitudinal TCRalpha and TCRbeta repertoire sequencing.

PBMCs were isolated by Ficoll-Paque density gradient centrifugation. The sequencer listed for this sample is Illumina NovaSeq 6000. TCRalpha and TCRbeta cDNA libraries were constructed by 5'RACE with constant-segment primers, with sample barcodes and unique molecular identifiers being introduced. Trizol reagent was used to extract RNA from every sample. Libraries were amplified in two PCR steps, with a second sample barcode and Illumina TruSeq adapters added in the second step. The libraries were sequenced on an Illumina NovaSeq using 2 x 150 bp paired-end reads. The published analysis was carried out like this. The reads were demultiplexed and collapsed into UMI-guided consensus sequences using migec v1.2.7. With mixcr v2.1.11, UMI consensuses were aligned to TRA and TRB V and J templates and assembled into clonotypes. A clonotype was counted as expanded or contracted only when both edgeR and NoisET called the clonotype significant, with the noise models trained on biological replicates. For edgeR calls, the cutoffs were a false discovery rate-adjusted p below 0.01 and a log2 fold-change threshold of 1. As an exploratory analysis of dynamics, max-normalized trajectories of the 1000 most abundant clonotypes were examined by PCA with hierarchical clustering. Each responding clone was given a CD4 or CD8 phenotype based on the CD4+ and CD8+ repertoires, which had been sequenced separately. TCRdb applied fastp at Q25 and MiXCR to the public reads, then kept only in-frame beta chains. Every distinct CDR3 protein forms one entry, paired with its most common genes and DNA. The V and J calls and clone size come from TCRdb's table, not from the authors' own analysis. This sample gives 150,000 to 200,000 distinct CDR3 sequences in total; about 15% of them show up just once. The ten biggest clones cover approximately 14% of the sample.

Reading from cysteine to phenylalanine, the CDR3 counts 15 amino acids. Only the CDR3 portion is preserved as DNA: 45 bases, with reading frame beginning at the first base. Trimming takes 3 bases from V and 0 bases from J, and the germline ends sit 12 bases apart. CDR1 is given as SGHKS and CDR2 as YYEKEE, both from the germline V gene (reference sequence). Paper-wide results and their limitations: Contracting CD4+ clones appeared mostly in the CM and EM memory subsets, whereas CD8+ clones were enriched in EMRA. Whether the second-wave clones peaking on day 37 were SARS-CoV-2 specific was not confirmed. From day 15 to 85, contracting clones showed balanced CD4/CD8 phenotypes, whereas a second wave of clones that expanded from day 15 to 37 leaned towards CD4+. Some responding clones were found in pre-infection memory, which suggests that pre-existing cross-reactive memory T cells took part in the SARS-CoV-2 response. Only a couple of mild cases were covered by the study, and larger cohorts that include severe cases with pre-infection samples were considered necessary.

Recombination joined TRBV5-5 with TRBJ2-5; the D gene is possibly TRBD1, with 5 bases matching. This receptor was identified in an adult woman who had mild COVID-19 (a few samples of this study predate the infection). The sample titles of this study are shuffled in the database, so cell type and time point are left out; the donor was told from shared clones. Sequencing was performed on PBMCs or a T cell subset sorted from them (not recorded which). The CDR3 here reads CASSSDKWYQETQYF. The nucleotide sequence is given as TGTGCCAGCAGCTCGGACAAATGGTACCAAGAGACCCAGTACTTC. Beyond the CDR3, the reference TRBV5-5 and TRBJ2-5 genes provide the residues; the full variable domain reads: DAGVTQSPTHLIKTRGQQVTLRCSPISGHKSVSWYQQVLGQGPQFIFQYYEKEERGRGNFPDRFSARQFPNYSSELNVNALLLGDSALYLCASSSDKWYQETQYFGPGTRLLVL.